Listed below are T cell receptor beta chains from one sample, sequenced in a study of Ad26.COV2.S vaccination and SARS-CoV-2 variants. Generated by immunoSEQ multiplex PCR, the TCRdb table keeps only in-frame clones and is missing some. The data show around 370,000 clones, with around 90% seen just once and 3.5% to 4.5% held by the top ten. The sample here was peripheral blood, taken after recovery from COVID-19. These receptors originate from a human donor who had recovered from COVID-19. CDR3s include the opening cysteine and the closing phenylalanine or tryptophan. Rows may omit the clone size; those that give it use once, few, many or a size class.

clone size: -
J gene: TRBJ1-1
V gene: TRBV7-8
CDR3 protein: CASSAEPKITEAFF

clone size: -
J gene: TRBJ1-1
V gene: TRBV19
CDR3 protein: CASSAGSGTEAFF

clone size: -
J gene: TRBJ1-2
V gene: TRBV7-9
CDR3 protein: CASSLVGQGTYGYTF

clone size: -
J gene: TRBJ2-1
V gene: TRBV4-3
CDR3 protein: CASSSRVSSYNEQFF

clone size: -
J gene: TRBJ2-5
V gene: TRBV14
CDR3 protein: CASSLSRTGETQYF

clone size: -
J gene: TRBJ2-7
V gene: TRBV5-8
CDR3 protein: CASSRPESPGSRDF

clone size: -
J gene: TRBJ2-3
V gene: TRBV10-3
CDR3 protein: CAISESGQDTQYF

clone size: -
J gene: TRBJ2-1
V gene: TRBV11-3
CDR3 protein: CASSLPTGTSYNEQFF

clone size: -
J gene: TRBJ2-1
V gene: TRBV7-9
CDR3 protein: CASSLSGNEQFF

clone size: -
J gene: TRBJ2-2
V gene: TRBV5-6
CDR3 protein: CASSPDRGGGTGELFF

clone size: -
J gene: TRBJ2-2
V gene: TRBV19
CDR3 protein: CASSIDKGEELFF

clone size: -
J gene: TRBJ2-3
V gene: TRBV7-9
CDR3 protein: CASSFELAGPREATDTQYF

clone size: -
J gene: TRBJ2-1
V gene: TRBV5-6
CDR3 protein: CASSLAPSGSYNEQFF

clone size: -
J gene: TRBJ1-6
V gene: TRBV6-5
CDR3 protein: CASRGADRYNSPLHF

clone size: once
J gene: TRBJ2-2
V gene: TRBV3-1/TRBV3-2
CDR3 protein: CASSHIGTSKHTGELFF

clone size: -
J gene: TRBJ1-2
V gene: TRBV5-5
CDR3 protein: CASGGPGRGYTF

clone size: -
J gene: TRBJ2-1
V gene: TRBV9
CDR3 protein: CASSVAQGWHEQFF

clone size: -
J gene: TRBJ1-1
V gene: TRBV3-1/TRBV3-2
CDR3 protein: CASSQTGGGLNTEAFF

clone size: -
J gene: TRBJ1-2
V gene: TRBV2
CDR3 protein: CASSQDEGYTF

clone size: -
J gene: TRBJ2-1
V gene: TRBV11-1
CDR3 protein: CASSSHRYNEQFF

clone size: -
J gene: TRBJ2-1
V gene: TRBV11-2
CDR3 protein: CASSRRAGSYNEQFF

clone size: -
J gene: TRBJ2-7
V gene: TRBV18
CDR3 protein: CASSSRQGDEQYF

clone size: -
J gene: TRBJ2-7
V gene: TRBV12-5
CDR3 protein: CASGWGTVYEQYF

clone size: -
J gene: TRBJ1-4
V gene: TRBV7-2
CDR3 protein: CASSLGGARKEKLFF

clone size: -
J gene: TRBJ1-2
V gene: TRBV2
CDR3 protein: CASSEALGTGTNYGYTF

clone size: -
J gene: TRBJ1-2
V gene: TRBV2
CDR3 protein: CASSAYFRTDVFGYTF

clone size: once
J gene: TRBJ2-1
V gene: TRBV11-2
CDR3 protein: CASSLESLGQFF

clone size: -
J gene: TRBJ2-2
V gene: TRBV7-9
CDR3 protein: CASTPAANTGELFF

clone size: -
J gene: TRBJ2-3
V gene: TRBV2
CDR3 protein: CATPGVAGGSTDTQYF

clone size: -
J gene: TRBJ1-5
V gene: TRBV18
CDR3 protein: CASSPREGARNQPQHF

clone size: -
J gene: TRBJ1-2
V gene: TRBV6-5
CDR3 protein: CASSYQGSYGYTF

clone size: once
J gene: TRBJ2-1
V gene: TRBV11-3
CDR3 protein: CASSFNLGGEQFF

clone size: -
J gene: TRBJ1-5
V gene: TRBV5-5
CDR3 protein: CASSDLGQPQHF

clone size: -
J gene: TRBJ1-5
V gene: TRBV7-6
CDR3 protein: CASSFLAGSNQPQHF

clone size: -
J gene: TRBJ2-5
V gene: TRBV10-3
CDR3 protein: CATALGPGLFETQYF

clone size: -
J gene: TRBJ1-3
V gene: TRBV5-6
CDR3 protein: CASSSPRLGVSGNTIYF

clone size: -
J gene: TRBJ2-3
V gene: TRBV7-9
CDR3 protein: CASSPGQSTGDTQYF

clone size: -
J gene: TRBJ2-3
V gene: TRBV13
CDR3 protein: CASSLTSAATDTQYF

clone size: once
J gene: TRBJ1-1
V gene: TRBV19
CDR3 protein: CASSIRAGGAESAFF

clone size: -
J gene: TRBJ1-5
V gene: TRBV5-6
CDR3 protein: CASSLGTGSQPQHF

clone size: -
J gene: TRBJ2-7
V gene: TRBV6-2/TRBV6-3
CDR3 protein: CASSPPGAIYEQYF